These 29 T cell receptor beta chains originate from one sample sequenced in a study of blood T cell repertoires in COVID-19. This table comes from immunoSEQ multiplex PCR, and its TCRdb copy is limited to in-frame clones, with some not included. This table has around 330,000 clones, approximately 88% appearing once. Specimen: PBMCs or T cells enriched from blood (not recorded which). All receptors come from a man aged 55 to 70 who had recovered from COVID-19.

This clone was seen just once. This chain uses TRBV4-1 with TRBJ2-3; 10 positions agree with TRBD2. From germline, CDR1 is MGHRA and CDR2 YSYEKL. The V and J ends lost 0 bases and 5 bases, in that order; junction bases with no gene match: 5. The CDR3 sequence is 16 residues long. The chain's CDR3 is CASSQELAGVIDTQYF. The CDR3 DNA reads TGCGCCAGCAGCCAAGAGCTAGCGGGAGTTATAGATACGCAGTATTTT.

J is TRBJ1-1 and V is TRBV30, with a possible D match to TRBD1 (6 bases). In germline, CDR1 is GTSNPN, CDR2 SVGIG (reference sequence). The CDR3 extends over 13 amino acids. Between the trimmed V and J ends, which lost 7 bases and 3 bases, there was a span of 15 bases. The CDR3 sequence: CASRRGGYTEAFF. The CDR3 DNA sequence: TGTGCCTCAAGGAGGGGGGGGTACACTGAAGCTTTCTTT.

The chain has TRBV10-3 and TRBJ2-7; D unresolved. This CDR3 has 11 amino acids. V lost 6 bases to trimming and J lost 1 base, with 4 bases between them. Germline loops: CDR1 ENHRY, CDR2 SYGVKD. The CDR3 protein is CAISPSYEQYF. CDR3 nucleotide sequence: TGTGCCATCAGCCCATCCTACGAGCAGTACTTC.

On this clone: The same CDR3 is also encoded by other DNA sequences in this sample. V usage is TRBV5-1 and J usage is TRBJ2-7; TRBD2 matches 11 bases. With 0 bases clipped from V and 7 bases from J, the junction kept 6 bases outside the gene matches. CDR1 and CDR2 (germline): SGHRS, YFSETQ. This CDR3 region has 15 residues. CDR3 loop: CASSLVLAGGGEQYF. CDR3 in DNA: TGCGCCAGCAGCTTGGTCCTAGCGGGAGGTGGTGAGCAGTACTTC.

This sequence joins TRBV7-2 and TRBJ1-2, with 8 bases fitting TRBD1. Germline values: CDR1 SGHTA, CDR2 FQGNSA. The V and J ends lost 2 bases and 5 bases, in that order; junction bases with no gene match: 10. The CDR3 has 16 amino acids. CDR3 amino acids: CASSLLYAGGGYGYTF. As DNA, the CDR3 is TGTGCCAGCAGCTTACTATACGCAGGGGGCGGATATGGCTACACCTTC.

The rearrangement links TRBV7-2 to TRBJ2-4; a possible D gene is TRBD2 (7 bases). In germline, CDR1 is SGHTA, CDR2 FQGNSA. V was pared by 5 bases and J by 4 bases, with 18 bases between. There are 16 residues in the CDR3. DNA for the CDR3: TGTGCCAGCAGCCTGGGGGGGGCTTTGCCAAAAAACATTCAGTACTTC. Its protein is CASSLGGALPKNIQYF. Full variable domain (missing parts from reference TRBV7-2 and TRBJ2-4): GAGVSQSPSNKVTEKGKDVELRCDPISGHTALYWYRQSLGQGLEFLIYFQGNSAPDKSGLPSDRFSAERTGGSVSTLTIQRTQQEDSAVYLCASSLGGALPKNIQYFGAGTRLSVL.

The chain combines TRBV24-1 with TRBJ2-1; 9 bases fit TRBD1. The CDR3 contains 14 residues. Unmatched junction bases numbered 3, after V lost 7 bases and J lost 3 bases. Looked up from germline, CDR1 is KGHDR and CDR2 is SFDVKD. CDR3 region: CATSRTGVYNEQFF. In DNA form, the CDR3 reads TGTGCCACCAGCCGGACAGGGGTCTACAATGAGCAGTTCTTC.

V is TRBV28 and J is TRBJ2-1; perhaps TRBD2 as D (6 bases). The CDR3 length is 13 residues. Trimming took 2 bases from V and 9 from J, leaving 11 bases between them. Germline CDR1 reads MDHEN; CDR2 reads SYDVKM. The chain's CDR3 is CASSLVRRGEQFF. The CDR3, as DNA: TGTGCCAGCAGTTTAGTTAGGAGGGGTGAGCAGTTCTTC.

The chain recombines TRBV28 with TRBJ2-1; 9 bases line up with TRBD2. The CDR3 is made up of 17 amino acids. Germline-derived CDR1 and CDR2 are MDHEN and SYDVKM. V trimming: 4 bases; J trimming: 5 bases; junction bases outside the gene matches: 12. The CDR3 sequence is CASSSRGLAGPNNEQFF. In nucleotides, the CDR3 is TGTGCCAGCAGTTCCCGCGGCCTAGCGGGACCTAACAATGAGCAGTTCTTC.

The chain recombines TRBV27 with TRBJ1-4; 7 bases are a match to TRBD1. After removal of 0 bases from V and 5 bases from J, the junction contained 3 bases not matched to a gene. Germline V gene sequence: CDR1 MNHEY, CDR2 SMNVEV (reference sequence). This CDR3 has 15 amino acids. The CDR3 protein is CASSLSDRRNEKLFF. In nucleotides, the CDR3 is TGTGCCAGCAGTTTATCGGACAGGCGAAATGAAAAACTGTTTTTT.

V is TRBV18 and J is TRBJ1-3; 11 nucleotides match TRBD1. The length of the CDR3 is 17 residues. Trimming at V came to 2 bases and at J to 2 bases, leaving 5 bases not matched to a gene. The germline gives CDR1 KGHSH, CDR2 LQKENI. CDR3 DNA: TGTGCCAGCTCACCATTGGACAGGGGGCACGCTGGAAACACCATATATTTT. Translating it yields CASSPLDRGHAGNTIYF.

This sequence joins TRBV18 and TRBJ1-3; tentative D call: TRBD1 (6 bases). The CDR3 has 15 residues. Trimming removed 3 bases at V and 0 bases at J, with 9 bases between. From germline, CDR1 is KGHSH and CDR2 LQKENI. The CDR3 DNA sequence: TGTGCCAGCTCACCCGACAGGCACTCTGGAAACACCATATATTTT. Encoded protein: CASSPDRHSGNTIYF.

The rearrangement uses TRBV7-2 and TRBJ2-1, with 13 nucleotides matching TRBD2. This CDR3 comprises 16 residues. Trimming took 1 base from V and 8 from J; bases not matched to a gene: 5. The germline V gene has CDR1 SGHTA and CDR2 FQGNSA. The CDR3 protein is CASSLDGTSGMYEQFF. CDR3 sequence (DNA): TGTGCCAGCAGCTTAGACGGGACTAGCGGGATGTATGAGCAGTTCTTC.

The V call is TRBV29-1, the J call TRBJ1-2, with 10 bases that match TRBD1. The CDR3 covers 14 residues. The V and J ends lost 6 bases and 3 bases, in that order; junction bases with no gene match: 7. Germline V gives CDR1 SQVTM, CDR2 ANQGSEA. The CDR3 reads CSVSTGQGYYGYTF. In DNA form, the CDR3 reads TGCAGCGTCTCAACGGGACAGGGGTACTATGGCTACACCTTC.

The chain joins TRBV7-2 to TRBJ1-1; 8 bases agree with TRBD1. Looked up from germline, CDR1 is SGHTA and CDR2 is FQGNSA. This CDR3 comprises 14 residues. V lost 5 bases, J lost 5 bases, and 7 bases stayed unmatched. CDR3 sequence (DNA): TGTGCCAGCAGCCCCGGACAGGGTGGAACTGAAGCTTTCTTT. It yields the protein CASSPGQGGTEAFF.

The chain employs TRBV20-1 and TRBJ2-1; D remains unclear. There are 15 residues in the CDR3. The germline V gene encodes CDR1 DFQATT and CDR2 SNEGSKA (reference sequence). Trimming took off 3 bases at V and 0 bases at J, with 12 bases between the two ends. DNA of the CDR3: TGCAGTGCTAGTCCGGTGCGTCGCTCCTACAATGAGCAGTTCTTC. Amino acid sequence: CSASPVRRSYNEQFF.

The chain joins TRBV19 to TRBJ2-3, with 10 bases matching TRBD2. Germline V lookup: CDR1 LNHDA, CDR2 SQIVND (reference sequence). This CDR3 is built from 15 residues. J was trimmed by 2 bases and V by 8 bases; bases with no gene match: 7. The CDR3 reads CASRPLAGVTDTQYF. The CDR3 DNA reads TGTGCCAGTCGGCCCCTAGCGGGAGTCACAGATACGCAGTATTTT.

The chain couples TRBV25-1 to TRBJ2-1; TRBD2 matches 7 bases. Germline-derived CDR1 and CDR2 are MGHDK and SYGVNS. V lost 1 base, J lost 8 bases, and 8 bases stayed unmatched. The length of the CDR3 is 15 residues. The DNA of the CDR3 is TGTGCCAGCAGTGAATGGGAGGGGAGGCCCGATGAGCAGTTCTTC. Translating it yields CASSEWEGRPDEQFF.

J is TRBJ2-1 and V is TRBV7-9; TRBD1 is a possible D gene (5 bases). From germline, CDR1 is SEHNR and CDR2 FQNEAQ (reference sequence). V lost 7 bases, J lost 7 bases, and 14 bases lay in between. The CDR3 has 13 residues. CDR3 bases: TGTGCCAGCACCAAAAGTCAGGGAAATGAGCAGTTCTTC. This translates into CASTKSQGNEQFF.

The chain links TRBV3-1 (or the pseudogene TRBV3-2) to TRBJ2-1; D gene unclear. V gave up 8 bases and J gave up 5 bases, with 13 bases separating them. This CDR3 contains 13 residues. The germline CDR1 and CDR2 sequences are LGHDT and YNNKEL (reference sequence). This CDR3 is CASRMGQNNEQFF. The CDR3 DNA follows: TGTGCCAGCCGAATGGGCCAGAACAATGAGCAGTTCTTC.

The V call is TRBV3-1 (or the pseudogene TRBV3-2), the J call TRBJ2-2; TRBD2 matches 10 bases. Germline CDR1 LGHDT, CDR2 YNNKEL (reference sequence). This CDR3 has 18 amino acids. V gave up 2 bases and J gave up 7 bases; unmatched junction bases: 13. For the CDR3, the DNA is TGTGCCAGCAGCCAAAGGCTAGCGGGAGAGGTAGTCAACGGGGAGCTGTTTTTT. Its protein is CASSQRLAGEVVNGELFF.

This clone appeared a single time. This chain links TRBV9 with TRBJ2-1, with TRBD2 matching 12 bases. Trimming removed 4 bases from V and 9 bases from J; junction bases left unmatched: 8. Germline V gene lookup returns CDR1 SGDLS and CDR2 YYNGEE. The CDR3 extends over 15 amino acids. CDR3 nucleotide sequence: TGTGCCAGCAGCCCCCGACTAGCGGGAGTACCTGAGCAGTTCTTC. It specifies CASSPRLAGVPEQFF.

A single count supports this clone. The chain combines TRBV27 with TRBJ2-7; a weak D match, TRBD2 (5 bases). Looked up from germline, CDR1 is MNHEY and CDR2 is SMNVEV (reference sequence). This CDR3 comprises 16 residues. V shed 3 bases and J shed 6 bases, with 21 bases lying between them. CDR3 loop: CASSFRGATSIFEQYF. CDR3 coding DNA: TGTGCCAGCAGTTTTCGGGGTGCTACTTCGATTTTCGAGCAGTACTTC.

V is TRBV24-1 and J is TRBJ1-1; the match to TRBD1 covers 7 bases. The CDR3 extends over 15 amino acids. Germline V gene sequence: CDR1 KGHDR, CDR2 SFDVKD. V trimming: 3 bases; J trimming: 4 bases; junction bases outside the gene matches: 7. In DNA, the CDR3 is TGTGCCACCAGTGATAGAAGGACAGGAGGCACTGAAGCTTTCTTT. Encoded protein: CATSDRRTGGTEAFF.

V gene TRBV9 combines with J gene TRBJ2-2, with D hard to call. CDR1 is SGDLS, CDR2 YYNGEE, per germline. This CDR3 is 16 amino acids long. V dropped 4 bases and J dropped 3 bases, with 16 bases sitting between them. The CDR3 loop reads CASSPKPGSYTGELFF. Written as DNA, the CDR3 is TGTGCCAGCAGCCCTAAGCCCGGGTCGTACACCGGGGAGCTGTTTTTT.

The chain carries TRBV9 and TRBJ2-3; 10 bases are a match to TRBD2. The CDR3 length is 14 residues. Germline V gene lookup returns CDR1 SGDLS and CDR2 YYNGEE. Unmatched junction bases numbered 4, after V lost 4 bases and J lost 5 bases. Written as DNA, the CDR3 is TGTGCCAGCAGCCCAGGACTAGCGGAAGATACGCAGTATTTT. Residues: CASSPGLAEDTQYF.

This sequence joins TRBV7-9 and TRBJ1-4; the match to TRBD1 covers 7 bases. The CDR3 is made up of 14 amino acids. V shed 3 bases, J shed 3 bases, and the junction held 1 base outside the gene matches. The germline V gene encodes CDR1 SEHNR and CDR2 FQNEAQ (reference sequence). CDR3 amino acids: CASSFGQANEKLFF. The CDR3, as DNA: TGTGCCAGCAGCTTCGGACAGGCTAATGAAAAACTGTTTTTT. Full variable domain (missing parts from reference TRBV7-9 and TRBJ1-4): DTGVSQNPRHKITKRGQNVTFRCDPISEHNRLYWYRQTLGQGPEFLTYFQNEAQLEKSRLLSDRFSAERPKGSFSTLEIQRTEQGDSAMYLCASSFGQANEKLFFGSGTQLSVL.

CDR3 DNA: TGCGCCAGCAGCCATGGACAGGGAGGAGAATTGGCCACAGATACGCAGTATTTT. Its protein product is CASSHGQGGELATDTQYF. The chain has TRBV4-3 and TRBJ2-3; 8 bases agree with TRBD1. This CDR3 is built from 18 residues. The germline gives CDR1 LGHNA, CDR2 YSLEER. Trimming removed 3 bases from V and 2 bases from J; junction bases left unmatched: 13.

The chain links TRBV12-5 to TRBJ2-3; TRBD1 agrees at 9 bases. V dropped 1 base and J dropped 2; count of bases not matched to a gene: 1. CDR1 and CDR2 (germline): LGHNT, FRNRAP. The CDR3 has 15 amino acids. CDR3 in DNA: TGTGCTAGTGGTTTGGGACAGGGGGTCACAGATACGCAGTATTTT. Its translation is CASGLGQGVTDTQYF. The whole variable domain, remainder taken from reference TRBV12-5 and TRBJ2-3, is DARVTQTPRHKVTEMGQEVTMRCQPILGHNTVFWYRQTMMQGLELLAYFRNRAPLDDSGMPKDRFSAEMPDATLATLKIQPSEPRDSAVYFCASGLGQGVTDTQYFGPGTRLTVL.